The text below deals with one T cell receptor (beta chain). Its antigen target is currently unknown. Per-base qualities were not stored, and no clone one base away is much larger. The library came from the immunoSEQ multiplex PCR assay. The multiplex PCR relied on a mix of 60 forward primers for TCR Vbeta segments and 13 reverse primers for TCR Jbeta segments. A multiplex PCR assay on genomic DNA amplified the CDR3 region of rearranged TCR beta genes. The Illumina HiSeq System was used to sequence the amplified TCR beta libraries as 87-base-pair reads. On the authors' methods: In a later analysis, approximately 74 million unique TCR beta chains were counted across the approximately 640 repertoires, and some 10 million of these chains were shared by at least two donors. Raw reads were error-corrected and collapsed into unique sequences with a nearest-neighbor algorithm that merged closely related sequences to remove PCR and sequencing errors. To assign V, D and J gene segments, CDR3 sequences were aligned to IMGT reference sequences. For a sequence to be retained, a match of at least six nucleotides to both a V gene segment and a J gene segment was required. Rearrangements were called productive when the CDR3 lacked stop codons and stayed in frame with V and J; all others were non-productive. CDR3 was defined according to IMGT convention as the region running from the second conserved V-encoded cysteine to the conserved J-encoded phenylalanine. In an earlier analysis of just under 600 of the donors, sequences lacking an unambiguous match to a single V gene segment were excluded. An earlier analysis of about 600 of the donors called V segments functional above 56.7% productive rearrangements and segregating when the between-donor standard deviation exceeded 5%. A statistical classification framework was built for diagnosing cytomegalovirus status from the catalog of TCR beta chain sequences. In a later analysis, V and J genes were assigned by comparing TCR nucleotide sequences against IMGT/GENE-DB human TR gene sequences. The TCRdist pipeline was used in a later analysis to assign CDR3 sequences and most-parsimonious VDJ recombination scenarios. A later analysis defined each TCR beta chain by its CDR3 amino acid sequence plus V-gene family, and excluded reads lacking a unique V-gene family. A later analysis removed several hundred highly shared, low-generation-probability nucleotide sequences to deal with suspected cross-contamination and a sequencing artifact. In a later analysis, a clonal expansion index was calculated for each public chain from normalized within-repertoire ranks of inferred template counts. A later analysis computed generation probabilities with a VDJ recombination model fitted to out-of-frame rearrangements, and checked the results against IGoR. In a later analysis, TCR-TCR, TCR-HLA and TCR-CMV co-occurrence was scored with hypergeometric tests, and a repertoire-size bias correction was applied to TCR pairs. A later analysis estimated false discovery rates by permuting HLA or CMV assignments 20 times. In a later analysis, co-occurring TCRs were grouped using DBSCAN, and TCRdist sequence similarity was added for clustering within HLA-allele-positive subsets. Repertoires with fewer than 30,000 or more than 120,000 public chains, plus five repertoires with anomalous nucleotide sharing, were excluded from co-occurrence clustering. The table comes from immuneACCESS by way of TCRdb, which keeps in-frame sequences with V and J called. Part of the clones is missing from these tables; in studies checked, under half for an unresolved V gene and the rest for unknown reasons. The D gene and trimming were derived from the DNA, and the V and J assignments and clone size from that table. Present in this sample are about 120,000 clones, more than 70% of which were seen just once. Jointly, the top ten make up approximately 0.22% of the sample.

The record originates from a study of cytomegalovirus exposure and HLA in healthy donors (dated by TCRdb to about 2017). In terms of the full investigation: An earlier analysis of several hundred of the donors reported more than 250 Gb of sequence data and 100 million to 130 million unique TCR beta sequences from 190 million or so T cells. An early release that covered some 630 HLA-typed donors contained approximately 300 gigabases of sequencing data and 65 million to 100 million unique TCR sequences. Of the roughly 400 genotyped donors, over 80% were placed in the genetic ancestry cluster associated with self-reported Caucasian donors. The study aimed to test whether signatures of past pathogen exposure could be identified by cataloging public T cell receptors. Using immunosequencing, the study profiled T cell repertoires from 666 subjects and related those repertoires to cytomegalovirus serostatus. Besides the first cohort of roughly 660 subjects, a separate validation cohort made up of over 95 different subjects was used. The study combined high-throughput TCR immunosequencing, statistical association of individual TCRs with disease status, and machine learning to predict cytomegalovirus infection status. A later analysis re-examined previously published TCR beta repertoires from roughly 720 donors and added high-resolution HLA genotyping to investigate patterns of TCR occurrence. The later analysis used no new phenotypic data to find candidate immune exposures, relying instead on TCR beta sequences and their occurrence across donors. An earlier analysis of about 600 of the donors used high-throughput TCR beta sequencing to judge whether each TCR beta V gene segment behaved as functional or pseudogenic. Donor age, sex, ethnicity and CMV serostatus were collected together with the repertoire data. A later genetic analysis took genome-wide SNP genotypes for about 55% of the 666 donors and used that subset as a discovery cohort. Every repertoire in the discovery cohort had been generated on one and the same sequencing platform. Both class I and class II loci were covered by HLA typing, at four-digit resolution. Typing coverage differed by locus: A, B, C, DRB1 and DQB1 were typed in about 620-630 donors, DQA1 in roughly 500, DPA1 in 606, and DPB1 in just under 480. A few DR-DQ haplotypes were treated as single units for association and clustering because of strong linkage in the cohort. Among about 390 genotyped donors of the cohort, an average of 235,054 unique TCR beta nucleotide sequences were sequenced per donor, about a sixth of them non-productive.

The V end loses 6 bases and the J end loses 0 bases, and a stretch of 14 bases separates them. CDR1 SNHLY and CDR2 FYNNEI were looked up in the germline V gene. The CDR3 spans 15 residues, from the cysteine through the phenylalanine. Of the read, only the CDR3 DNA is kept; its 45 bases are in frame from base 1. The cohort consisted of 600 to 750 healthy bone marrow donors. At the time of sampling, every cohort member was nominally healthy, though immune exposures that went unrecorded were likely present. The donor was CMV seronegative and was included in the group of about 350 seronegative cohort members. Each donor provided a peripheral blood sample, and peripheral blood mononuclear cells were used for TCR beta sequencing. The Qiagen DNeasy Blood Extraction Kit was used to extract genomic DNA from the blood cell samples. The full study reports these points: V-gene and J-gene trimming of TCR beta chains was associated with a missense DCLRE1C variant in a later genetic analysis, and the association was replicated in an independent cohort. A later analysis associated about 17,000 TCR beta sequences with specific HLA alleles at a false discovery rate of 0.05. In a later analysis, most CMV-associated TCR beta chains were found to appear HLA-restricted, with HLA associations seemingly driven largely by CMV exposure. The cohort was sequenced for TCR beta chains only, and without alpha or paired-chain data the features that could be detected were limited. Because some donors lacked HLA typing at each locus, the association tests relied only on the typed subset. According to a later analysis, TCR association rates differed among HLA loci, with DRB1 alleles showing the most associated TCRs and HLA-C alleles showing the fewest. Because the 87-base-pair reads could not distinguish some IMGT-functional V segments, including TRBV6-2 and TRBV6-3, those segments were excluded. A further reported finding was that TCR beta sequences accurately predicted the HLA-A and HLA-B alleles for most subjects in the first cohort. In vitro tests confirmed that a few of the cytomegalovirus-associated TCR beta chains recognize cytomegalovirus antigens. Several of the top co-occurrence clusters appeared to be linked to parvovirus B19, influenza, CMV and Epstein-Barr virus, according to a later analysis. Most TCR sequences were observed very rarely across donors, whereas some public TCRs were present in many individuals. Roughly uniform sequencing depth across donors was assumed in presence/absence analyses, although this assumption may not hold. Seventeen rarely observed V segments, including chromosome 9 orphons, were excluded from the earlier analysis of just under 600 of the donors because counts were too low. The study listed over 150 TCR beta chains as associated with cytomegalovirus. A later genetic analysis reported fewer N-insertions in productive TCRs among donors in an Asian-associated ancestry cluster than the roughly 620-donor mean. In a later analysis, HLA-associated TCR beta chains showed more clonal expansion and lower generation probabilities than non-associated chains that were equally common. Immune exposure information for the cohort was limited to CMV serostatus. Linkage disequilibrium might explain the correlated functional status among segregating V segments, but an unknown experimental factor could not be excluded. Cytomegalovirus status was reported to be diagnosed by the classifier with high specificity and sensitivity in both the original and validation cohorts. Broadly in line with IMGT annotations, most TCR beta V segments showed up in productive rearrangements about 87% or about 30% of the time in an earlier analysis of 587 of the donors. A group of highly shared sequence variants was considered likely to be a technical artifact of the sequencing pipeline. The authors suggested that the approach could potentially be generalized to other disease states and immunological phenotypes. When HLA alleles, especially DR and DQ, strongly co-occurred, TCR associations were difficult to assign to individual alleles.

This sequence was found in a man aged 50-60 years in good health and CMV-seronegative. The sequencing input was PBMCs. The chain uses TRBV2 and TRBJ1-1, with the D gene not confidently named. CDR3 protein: CASRERSTLNTEAFF. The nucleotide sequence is TGTGCCAGCAGGGAACGGTCCACCTTGAACACTGAAGCTTTCTTT.